The present entry profiles one T cell receptor (beta chain) with its context. The germline V gene has CDR1 MDHEN and CDR2 SYDVKM. The CDR3 covers 17 residues. J gave up 3 bases and V 10 bases, and 14 bases lay outside the gene matches. It was RNA transcripts that yielded the amplified TCR beta CDR3 regions. HTBI primers were used for first-round RT-PCR of the TCR CDR3. TCRdb analysed the multiplex PCR reads with MiXCR anew, one entry per CDR3 protein. The table records more than 350,000 distinct CDR3 sequences, 17% of them present only once. Subjects aged 18 to 65 presented with newly diagnosed hyperthyroidism of less than 2 months' duration. Together with thyroid ultrasound, orbital computed tomography, serum thyroxine and TRAb, clinical symptoms were used for diagnoses. The source of the sample is a study of T cells in Graves' hyperthyroidism and ophthalmopathy.

The sequenced sample consisted of blood. This chain connects TRBV28 to TRBJ2-1, with 11 positions matching TRBD1. This sequence originates from a woman aged 25 to 39 with Graves' hyperthyroidism that later progressed to Graves' ophthalmopathy. The CDR3 sequence: CATTDPTGTGGYNEQFF. The CDR3 DNA reads as TGTGCCACCACCGACCCGACGGGGACAGGGGGCTACAATGAGCAGTTCTTC.